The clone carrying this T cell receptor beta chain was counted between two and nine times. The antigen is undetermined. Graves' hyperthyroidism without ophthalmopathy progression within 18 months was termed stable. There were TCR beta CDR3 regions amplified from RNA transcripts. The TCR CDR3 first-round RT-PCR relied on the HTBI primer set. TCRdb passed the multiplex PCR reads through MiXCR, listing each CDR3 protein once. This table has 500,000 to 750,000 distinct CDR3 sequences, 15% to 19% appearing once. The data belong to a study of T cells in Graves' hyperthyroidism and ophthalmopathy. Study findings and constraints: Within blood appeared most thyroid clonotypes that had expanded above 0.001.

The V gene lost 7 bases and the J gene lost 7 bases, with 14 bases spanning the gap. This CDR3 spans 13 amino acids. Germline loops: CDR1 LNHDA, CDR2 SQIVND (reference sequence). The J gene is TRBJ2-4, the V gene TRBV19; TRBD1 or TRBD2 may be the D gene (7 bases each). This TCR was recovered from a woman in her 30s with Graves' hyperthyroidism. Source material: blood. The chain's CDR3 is CASTSQGGNIQYF. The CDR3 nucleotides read TGTGCCAGTACATCGCAGGGGGGGAACATTCAGTACTTC.